The 20 T cell receptor beta chains below come from one sample, sequenced in a study of T cell repertoires in ileal Crohn's disease. Some clones are missing from TCRdb's copy, which holds only in-frame ones; the method was immunoSEQ multiplex PCR. The data contain about 16,000 clones, roughly 88% of them singletons. Input material: ileal tissue. The receptors were sampled from an adult with Crohn's disease.

The chain joins TRBV7-3 to TRBJ2-7, with 9 nucleotides matching TRBD1. V shed 4 bases, J shed 4 bases, and the junction held 11 bases outside the gene matches. CDR3 size: 16 residues. Germline CDR1 SGHTA, CDR2 FQGTGA. The CDR3: CASSYHRRGQGYEQYF. CDR3 DNA sequence: TGTGCCAGCAGCTATCACCGACGGGGACAGGGTTACGAGCAGTACTTC.

DNA for the CDR3: TGTGCCAGCAGTGCAGAACTAGCGGAGAAGCAGTACTTC. Its protein product is CASSAELAEKQYF. The chain combines TRBV2 with TRBJ2-7; TRBD2 agrees at 8 bases. CDR3 length: 13 amino acids. J was trimmed by 8 bases and V by 4 bases; bases with no gene match: 7. Germline values: CDR1 SNHLY, CDR2 FYNNEI.

This sequence joins TRBV5-1 and TRBJ2-1; TRBD2 agrees at 16 bases. This CDR3 has 15 amino acids. Germline CDR1 and CDR2: SGHRS and YFSETQ. V was pared by 4 bases and J by 10 bases, with 5 bases of the junction left unmatched. The CDR3, as DNA: TGCGCCAGCAGCGTTGGGACTAGCGGGAGGGAAGAGCAGTTCTTC. Protein: CASSVGTSGREEQFF. The complete variable domain, with remaining parts taken from reference TRBV5-1 and TRBJ2-1, reads KAGVTQTPRYLIKTRGQQVTLSCSPISGHRSVSWYQQTPGQGLQFLFEYFSETQRNKGNFPGRFSGRQFSNSRSEMNVSTLELGDSALYLCASSVGTSGREEQFFGPGTRLTVL.

The chain uses TRBV9 and TRBJ1-3, with D possibly TRBD1 on 5 matching bases. V lost 4 bases and J lost 4, with 15 bases in between. Germline V lookup: CDR1 SGDLS, CDR2 YYNGEE. The CDR3 length is 15 residues. The CDR3 region is CASSPDSRRGNTIYF. CDR3 coding DNA: TGTGCCAGCAGCCCAGACAGTCGTAGGGGAAACACCATATATTTT.

The chain combines TRBV7-9 with TRBJ2-7, with 12 bases lining up with TRBD2. CDR3 length: 15 residues. From germline, CDR1 is SEHNR and CDR2 FQNEAQ (reference sequence). Unmatched junction bases numbered 8, after V lost 5 bases and J lost 6 bases. The DNA of the CDR3 is TGTGCCAGCAGCCCACTGACTAGCGGGAGTGGCGAGCAGTACTTC. Residues: CASSPLTSGSGEQYF.

The genes are TRBV18 and TRBJ1-2, with 7 bases lining up with TRBD1. The CDR3 sequence is 14 residues long. Germline trimming cut 2 bases from V and 4 bases from J; bases unmatched to any gene: 4. CDR1 and CDR2 from the germline V gene are KGHSH and LQKENI. The CDR3 sequence is CASSPSRGAYGYTF. CDR3 nucleotide sequence: TGTGCCAGCTCACCATCCAGGGGGGCCTATGGCTACACCTTC.

The chain carries TRBV2 and TRBJ2-4; D is uncertain. V shed 0 bases and J shed 15 bases, with 12 bases lying between them. The germline V gene has CDR1 SNHLY and CDR2 FYNNEI. CDR3 length: 12 residues. This CDR3 is CASSEATQTRYF. DNA for the CDR3: TGTGCCAGCAGTGAAGCGACTCAAACACGGTACTTC.

The chain has TRBV16 and TRBJ2-7; D is ambiguous. Trimming removed 2 bases at V and 2 bases at J, with 4 bases between. CDR1 is KGHSY, CDR2 FQNENV, per germline. The CDR3 contains 12 residues. The CDR3 DNA is TGTGCCAGCAGCCAAGACACCTACGAGCAGTACTTC. Translated, it gives CASSQDTYEQYF.

The rearrangement uses TRBV7-9 and TRBJ2-1; D possibly corresponds to TRBD1 (5 bases). CDR3 length: 14 residues. The germline V and J ends were trimmed by 4 bases and 0 bases, with 7 bases remaining between them. CDR1 SEHNR and CDR2 FQNEAQ come from the germline V gene (reference sequence). The CDR3 reads CASSSGFSYNEQFF. The CDR3 nucleotides are TGTGCCAGCAGCTCAGGGTTCTCCTACAATGAGCAGTTCTTC.

This chain uses TRBV30 with TRBJ2-7; the D gene is possibly TRBD2 (6 bases). CDR3 length equals 16 residues. Germline CDR1 reads GTSNPN; CDR2 reads SVGIG (reference sequence). V was shortened by 2 bases and J by 3 bases, with 20 bases between the two germline ends. CDR3 loop: CAWSPTKRTGSYEQYF. The CDR3 coding sequence is TGTGCCTGGAGTCCAACAAAGCGCACCGGGAGCTACGAGCAGTACTTC.

The chain couples TRBV2 to TRBJ1-3, with a possible D match to TRBD1 (5 bases). CDR3 length: 15 residues. With 4 bases removed from V and 1 base from J, the gap between germline ends came to 11 bases. Germline V gene lookup returns CDR1 SNHLY and CDR2 FYNNEI. CDR3 in amino acids: CASSARSGSGNTIYF. In DNA form, the CDR3 reads TGTGCCAGCAGTGCCCGATCAGGGTCTGGAAACACCATATATTTT.

This clone was detected once. The chain recombines TRBV18 with TRBJ2-3; a possible D gene is TRBD1 (6 bases). Germline V gives CDR1 KGHSH, CDR2 LQKENI. The CDR3 totals 18 residues. V dropped 3 bases and J dropped 0 bases, with 19 bases sitting between them. In DNA form, the CDR3 reads TGTGCCAGCTCACCTCGGAATGGGGGCGGGTTGAGCACAGATACGCAGTATTTT. Protein sequence: CASSPRNGGGLSTDTQYF.

V usage is TRBV23-1 and J usage is TRBJ1-5; a possible D gene is TRBD1 (5 bases). TRBV23-1 is marked as an open reading frame, function uncertain. This CDR3 contains 15 residues. V lost 3 bases and J lost 7, with 16 bases in between. The CDR3 is CASSHPMGGRQPQHF. CDR3 DNA sequence: TGCGCCAGCAGTCACCCGATGGGGGGAAGGCAGCCCCAGCATTTT.

V and J are TRBV9 and TRBJ1-2, with D tentatively TRBD1 (6 bases). The CDR3 extends over 16 amino acids. Germline V gene data show CDR1 as SGDLS and CDR2 as YYNGEE. V was trimmed by 3 bases and J by 1 base, leaving 16 bases between them. In DNA form, the CDR3 reads TGTGCCAGCAGCGGATGGGACATCTCTGATAACTATGGCTACACCTTC. This translates into CASSGWDISDNYGYTF.

The chain carries TRBV5-6 and TRBJ1-2, with a possible D match to TRBD1 (6 bases). Per the germline V gene, CDR1 is SGHDT and CDR2 is YYEEEE. The V end lost 4 bases, the J end lost 9 bases, and 19 bases lay between the germline ends. The CDR3 is 14 residues long. Here the CDR3 reads CASSVITGQSSYTF. In nucleotides, the CDR3 is TGTGCCAGCAGCGTTATAACCGGACAGTCCAGCTACACCTTC.

This chain connects TRBV28 to TRBJ2-1, with D uncertain. The germline V and J ends were trimmed by 1 base and 4 bases, with 5 bases remaining between them. Germline V lookup: CDR1 MDHEN, CDR2 SYDVKM. The CDR3 has 13 amino acids. The CDR3 nucleotides read TGTGCCAGCAGTTTATATCTGTACAATGAGCAGTTCTTC. Translating it yields CASSLYLYNEQFF.

Regarding this clone: The junction and the germline gene differ at one end; a read error may be behind it. This chain uses TRBV10-3 with TRBJ2-1, with 8 bases matching TRBD2. Germline CDR1 reads ENHRY; CDR2 reads SYGVKD. This CDR3 contains 14 residues. CDR3 bases: TGTGCCACGAAGATCGGGAGGGCTGAAAATGGGCAGTTCTTC. Protein product: CATKIGRAENGQFF.

The V call is TRBV7-3, the J call TRBJ1-1; 8 nucleotides agree with TRBD1. The trim removed 0 bases at V and 1 base at J, leaving 4 bases unmatched. Germline CDR1 is SGHTA and CDR2 is FQGTGA. The CDR3 runs 16 residues. CDR3 DNA: TGTGCCAGCAGCTTAACTCCGACAGGGGCGAACACTGAAGCTTTCTTT. Its protein product is CASSLTPTGANTEAFF.

The gene calls are TRBV4-1 and TRBJ2-1; TRBD2 matches 7 bases. The CDR3 is made up of 16 amino acids. Trimming at V came to 4 bases and at J to 4 bases, leaving 10 bases not matched to a gene. Germline V gives CDR1 MGHRA, CDR2 YSYEKL. The CDR3 spells CASSPRVAGTYNEQFF. The DNA of the CDR3 is TGCGCCAGCAGCCCCAGGGTAGCGGGCACTTACAATGAGCAGTTCTTC.

V and J are TRBV18 and TRBJ2-5, with no clear D. Looked up from germline, CDR1 is KGHSH and CDR2 is LQKENI. The CDR3 is 14 residues long. Trimming stripped 3 bases from V and 3 bases from J, with 11 bases between. CDR3 sequence: CASSPPHGEETQYF. In nucleotides, the CDR3 is TGTGCCAGCTCACCTCCTCACGGAGAAGAGACCCAGTACTTC.